This T cell receptor beta chain was sequenced during a study of shared clonotypes between healthy human individuals. As handled by the study authors: Junction-only sequences without quality scores were provided by ImmunoSEQ, so filtering was different. Some clones are missing from TCRdb's copy, which holds only in-frame ones; the method was immunoSEQ multiplex PCR. That table furnishes V, J and clone size, whereas the DNA furnished D and trimming. The sample records some 2,000,000 clones, about 94% being singletons. The CDR3 loop spans 16 amino acids. Trimming removed 0 bases at V and 4 bases at J, with 15 bases between. CDR1 and CDR2 (germline): SGDLS, YYNGEE. Broader study findings: Between a few donors, naive CD4 clonotypes were shared at a level of about 5%.

Concerning this clone itself: Its matching antigen is unknown.

The chain uses TRBV9 and TRBJ2-3, with D perhaps given as TRBD1 or TRBD2 (5 bases each). The sample was naive CD4+ T cells sorted from blood. Sample subset: CD45RA+ positively selected. This receptor was identified in a man between 18 and 29 years old in good health. The CDR3 DNA is TGTGCCAGCAGCGTAGATTCAGGGAGAGGGGCAGATACGCAGTATTTT. It yields the protein CASSVDSGRGADTQYF.